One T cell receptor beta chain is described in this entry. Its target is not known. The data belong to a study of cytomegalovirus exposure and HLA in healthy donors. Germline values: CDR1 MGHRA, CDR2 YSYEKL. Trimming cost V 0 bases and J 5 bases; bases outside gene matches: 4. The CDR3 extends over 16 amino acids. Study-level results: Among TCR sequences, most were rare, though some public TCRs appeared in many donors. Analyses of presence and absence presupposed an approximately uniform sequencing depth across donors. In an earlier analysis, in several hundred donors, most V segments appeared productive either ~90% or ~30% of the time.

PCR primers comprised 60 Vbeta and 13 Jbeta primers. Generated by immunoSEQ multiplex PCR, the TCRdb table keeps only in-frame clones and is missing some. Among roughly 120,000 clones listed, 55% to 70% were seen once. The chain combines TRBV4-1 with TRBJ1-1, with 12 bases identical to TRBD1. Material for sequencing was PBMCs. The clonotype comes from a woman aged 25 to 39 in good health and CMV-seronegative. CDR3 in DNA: TGCGCCAGCAGCCAAGAAGGGACAGGGGGCGGGACTGAAGCTTTCTTT. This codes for CASSQEGTGGGTEAFF.